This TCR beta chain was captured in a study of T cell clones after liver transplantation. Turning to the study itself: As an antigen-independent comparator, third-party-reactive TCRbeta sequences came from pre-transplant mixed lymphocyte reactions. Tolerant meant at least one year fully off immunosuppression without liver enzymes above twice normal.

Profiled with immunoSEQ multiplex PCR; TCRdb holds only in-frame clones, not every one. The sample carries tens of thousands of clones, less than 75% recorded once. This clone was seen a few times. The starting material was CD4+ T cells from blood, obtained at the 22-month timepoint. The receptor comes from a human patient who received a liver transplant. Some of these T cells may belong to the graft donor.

CDR3 protein: CASSVASSLWLDVLTF. The CDR3 DNA is TGTGCCAGCAGCGTAGCTAGCAGCCTCTGGCTGGACGTCCTGACTTTC. The chain couples TRBV9 to TRBJ2-6; D might be TRBD2 (5 bases). Germline V lookup: CDR1 SGDLS, CDR2 YYNGEE. CDR3 size: 16 residues. Trimming took off 0 bases at V and 11 bases at J, with 18 bases between the two ends.